Presented here are 10 T cell receptor beta chains from one specimen sequenced in a study of early T cells in non-severe SARS-CoV-2 infection. TCRdb re-derived calls from the 5' RACE reads in MiXCR, one entry per CDR3 protein. The table includes approximately 110,000 distinct CDR3 sequences, just under 15% detected once. Sequenced sample: whole blood. Receptors originate from an adult who was a healthcare worker with PCR-confirmed SARS-CoV-2 infection or an uninfected control (not recorded which).

The chain carries TRBV5-1 and TRBJ1-1; 8 bases map to TRBD1. The junction had 7 bases not matched to a gene; V was cut back by 5 bases and J by 10 bases. This CDR3 contains 12 residues. Germline loops: CDR1 SGHRS, CDR2 YFSETQ. The CDR3 is CASRSDRARAFF. The CDR3 nucleotides are TGCGCCAGCAGATCGGACAGGGCCCGAGCTTTCTTT.

Only one count was recorded for this clonotype. The chain recombines TRBV5-4 with TRBJ2-5, with D possibly being TRBD2 (6 bases). The CDR3 is made up of 15 amino acids. Deletions cut 3 bases from V and 5 bases from J, with 17 bases between. CDR1 and CDR2 from the germline V gene are SGHNT and YYREEE (reference sequence). This chain's CDR3 is CASSSYGGGRETQYF. The CDR3 nucleotides read TGTGCCAGCAGCTCTTATGGCGGAGGGAGGGAGACCCAGTACTTC.

The rearrangement joins TRBV5-1 to TRBJ1-1, with no clear D. V was pared by 0 bases and J by 1 base, with 7 bases between. The CDR3 is made up of 14 amino acids. The germline gives CDR1 SGHRS, CDR2 YFSETQ. In DNA form, the CDR3 reads TGCGCCAGCAGCTTGGAAGGGCCGAACACTGAAGCTTTCTTT. This encodes CASSLEGPNTEAFF.

At least ten counts were recorded for this clonotype. The chain links TRBV5-6 to TRBJ2-1, with TRBD2 matching 8 bases. V gave up 3 bases and J gave up 2 bases; unmatched junction bases: 4. Germline V gene lookup returns CDR1 SGHDT and CDR2 YYEEEE. This CDR3 spans 15 amino acids. CDR3 in amino acids: CASSSRTSPYNEQFF. CDR3 sequence (DNA): TGTGCCAGCAGCTCTAGGACTAGCCCCTACAATGAGCAGTTCTTC.

This clonotype appeared many times. The chain is built from TRBV19 and TRBJ2-4; 8 bases are a match to TRBD2. After removal of 1 base from V and 3 bases from J, the junction contained 2 bases not matched to a gene. The CDR3 is 15 amino acids. Per germline, CDR1 LNHDA and CDR2 SQIVND (reference sequence). The CDR3 is CASSIVTSGKNIQYF. The CDR3 coding sequence is TGTGCCAGTAGTATAGTAACTAGCGGCAAAAACATTCAGTACTTC.

This chain uses TRBV7-9 with TRBJ1-5; D is undetermined. Looked up from germline, CDR1 is SEHNR and CDR2 is FQNEAQ (reference sequence). Trimming pared 0 bases from V and 3 bases from J, leaving 12 bases between. This CDR3 spans 16 amino acids. The CDR3 DNA reads TGTGCCAGCAGCTTAGCGCTCGGGGAAATCAATCAGCCCCAGCATTTT. This gives the protein CASSLALGEINQPQHF.

This clonotype was seen a handful of times. The chain recombines TRBV10-3 with TRBJ2-3; a weak D match, TRBD1 (5 bases). The germline V gene encodes CDR1 ENHRY and CDR2 SYGVKD. The V end was cut by 6 bases, the J end by 0 bases, with 13 bases between. This CDR3 is built from 15 residues. This CDR3 is CAISPSTASTDTQYF. The CDR3 DNA follows: TGTGCCATCAGCCCTTCGACAGCTAGCACAGATACGCAGTATTTT.

The J gene is TRBJ2-2, the V gene TRBV6-5; 9 nucleotides align to TRBD2. This CDR3 has 18 amino acids. Germline loops: CDR1 MNHEY, CDR2 SVGAGI. The V segment lost 4 bases and the J segment 0 bases; nucleotides outside the gene matches: 9. The CDR3 DNA follows: TGTGCCAGCAGTTCCGGGACTAGCCTTGTTACGAACACCGGGGAGCTGTTTTTT. It specifies CASSSGTSLVTNTGELFF.

The sample holds a few counts of this clonotype. The chain joins TRBV7-6 to TRBJ2-2; TRBD1 aligns across 7 bases. V shed 0 bases, J shed 4 bases, and the junction held 5 bases outside the gene matches. CDR3 size: 16 residues. CDR1 is SGHVS, CDR2 FNYEAQ, per germline. This CDR3 reads CASSLAAGTVTGELFF. The CDR3 DNA is TGTGCCAGCAGCTTAGCCGCCGGGACAGTCACCGGGGAGCTGTTTTTT.

The rearrangement uses TRBV5-1 and TRBJ1-2, with D tentatively TRBD1 (5 bases). The CDR3 runs to 12 residues. With 7 bases removed from V and 6 bases from J, the gap between germline ends came to 13 bases. Germline V gene sequence: CDR1 SGHRS, CDR2 YFSETQ. CDR3 nucleotide sequence: TGCGCCAGCTCTTCCGACAGACATGGCTACACCTTC. Translated: CASSSDRHGYTF.